This TCR beta chain was observed in a study of T cells in narcolepsy. Study at large: Enrolled donors included narcolepsy type 1 or type 2 patients and healthy controls. General observations from the study: Same-patient CSF and blood CD4+ T cell clonotypes included HCRT-specific and TRIB2-specific autoreactive ones. Autoreactive clonotypes reportedly recurred in blood of same and different patients, not controls.

In regard to this clone: The antigen remains unidentified.

CDR1 SQVTM and CDR2 ANQGSEA come from the germline V gene. CDR3 size: 12 residues. V shed 6 bases, J shed 5 bases, and the junction held 5 bases outside the gene matches. TCRdb's table, derived via immunoSEQ multiplex PCR, lists solely in-frame clones and lacks some. This table holds about 25,000 clones, about 86% found once. The sequenced material came from CD45RA- memory CD4+ T cells from PBMCs. This chain uses TRBV29-1 with TRBJ1-1; 8 bases line up with TRBD1. This sequence was found in a human donor with narcolepsy. CDR3 in DNA: TGCAGCGTGAAGACAGGGGTTACTGAAGCTTTCTTT. Translated: CSVKTGVTEAFF.